This paragraph covers one T cell receptor (beta chain) sequence. The source of the sample is a study of T cell changes during pregnancy in multiple sclerosis. There are 14 residues in the CDR3. Trimming left V 4 bases short and J 5 bases short, with 14 bases between. CDR1 is MGHRA, CDR2 YSYEKL, per germline. Here immunoSEQ multiplex PCR was the method, and the copy in TCRdb shows in-frame clones only, minus some. The profile shows some 48,000 clones, around 95% of them singletons. The TCR comes from a female donor with multiple sclerosis, enrolled in a pregnancy study. V and J are TRBV4-1 and TRBJ1-2; a weak D match, TRBD1 (5 bases). The source was CD8+ T cells from peripheral blood mononuclear cells, collected in the first trimester of pregnancy. DNA for the CDR3: TGCGCCAGCAGCCTTATACAGGCCGCTTATGGCTACACCTTC. Its protein is CASSLIQAAYGYTF.